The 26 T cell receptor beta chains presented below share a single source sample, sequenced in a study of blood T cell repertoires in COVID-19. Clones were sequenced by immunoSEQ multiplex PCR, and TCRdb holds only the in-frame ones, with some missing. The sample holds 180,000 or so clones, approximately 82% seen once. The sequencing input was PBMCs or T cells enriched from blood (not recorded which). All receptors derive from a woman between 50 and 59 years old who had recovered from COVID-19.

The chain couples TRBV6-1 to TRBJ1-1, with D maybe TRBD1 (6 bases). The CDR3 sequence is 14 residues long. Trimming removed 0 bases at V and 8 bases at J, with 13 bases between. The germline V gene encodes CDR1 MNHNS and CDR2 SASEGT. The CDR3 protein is CASSEAVNRAEAFF. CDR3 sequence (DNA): TGTGCCAGCAGTGAAGCAGTGAACAGGGCGGAAGCTTTCTTT.

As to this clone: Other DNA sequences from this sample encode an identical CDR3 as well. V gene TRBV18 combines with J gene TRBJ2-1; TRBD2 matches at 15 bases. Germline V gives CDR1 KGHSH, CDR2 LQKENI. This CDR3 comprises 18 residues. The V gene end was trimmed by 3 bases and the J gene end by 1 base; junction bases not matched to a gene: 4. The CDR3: CASSPTGLAGGSYNEQFF. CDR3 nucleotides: TGTGCCAGCTCACCCACGGGACTAGCGGGAGGTTCCTACAATGAGCAGTTCTTC.

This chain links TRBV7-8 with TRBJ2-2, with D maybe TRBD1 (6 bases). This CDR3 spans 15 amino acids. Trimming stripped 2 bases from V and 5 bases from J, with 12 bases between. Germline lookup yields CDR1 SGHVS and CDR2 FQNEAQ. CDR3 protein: CASSLSQGGTGELFF. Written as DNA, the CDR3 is TGTGCCAGCAGCTTAAGCCAAGGGGGAACCGGGGAGCTGTTTTTT.

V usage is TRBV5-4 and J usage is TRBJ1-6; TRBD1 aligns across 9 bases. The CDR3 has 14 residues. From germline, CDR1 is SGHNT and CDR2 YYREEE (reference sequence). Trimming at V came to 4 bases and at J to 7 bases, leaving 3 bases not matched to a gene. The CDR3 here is CASSRDRVNSPLHF. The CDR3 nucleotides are TGTGCCAGCAGCCGGGACAGGGTCAATTCACCCCTCCACTTT.

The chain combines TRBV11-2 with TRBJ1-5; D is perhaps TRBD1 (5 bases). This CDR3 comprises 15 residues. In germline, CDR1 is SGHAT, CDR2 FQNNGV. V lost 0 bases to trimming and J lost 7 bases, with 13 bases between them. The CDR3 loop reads CASSLDRVSGQPQHF. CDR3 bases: TGTGCCAGCAGCTTAGACAGGGTCAGTGGCCAGCCCCAGCATTTT. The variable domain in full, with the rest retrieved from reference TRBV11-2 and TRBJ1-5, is EAGVAQSPRYKIIEKRQSVAFWCNPISGHATLYWYQQILGQGPKLLIQFQNNGVVDDSQLPKDRFSAERLKGVDSTLKIQPAKLEDSAVYLCASSLDRVSGQPQHFGDGTRLSIL.

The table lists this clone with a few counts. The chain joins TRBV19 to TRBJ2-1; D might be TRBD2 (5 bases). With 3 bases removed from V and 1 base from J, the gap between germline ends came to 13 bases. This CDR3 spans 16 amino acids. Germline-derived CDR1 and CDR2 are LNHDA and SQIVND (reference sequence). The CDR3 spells CASSIEGVRSYNEQFF. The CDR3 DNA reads TGTGCCAGTAGTATTGAGGGAGTGCGATCCTACAATGAGCAGTTCTTC.

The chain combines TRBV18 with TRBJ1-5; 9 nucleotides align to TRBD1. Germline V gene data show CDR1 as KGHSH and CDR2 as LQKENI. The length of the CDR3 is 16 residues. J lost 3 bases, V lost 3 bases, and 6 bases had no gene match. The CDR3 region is CASSPRGQGSNQPQHF. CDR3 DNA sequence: TGTGCCAGCTCACCTCGAGGACAGGGGTCCAATCAGCCCCAGCATTTT.

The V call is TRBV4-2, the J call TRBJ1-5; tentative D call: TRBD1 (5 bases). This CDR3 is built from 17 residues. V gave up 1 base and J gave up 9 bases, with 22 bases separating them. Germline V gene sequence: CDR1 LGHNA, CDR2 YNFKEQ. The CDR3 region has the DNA TGTGCCAGCAGCCAAGGACAGCCCAGGACCGTTTCGTCGCCCCAGCATTTT. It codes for CASSQGQPRTVSSPQHF.

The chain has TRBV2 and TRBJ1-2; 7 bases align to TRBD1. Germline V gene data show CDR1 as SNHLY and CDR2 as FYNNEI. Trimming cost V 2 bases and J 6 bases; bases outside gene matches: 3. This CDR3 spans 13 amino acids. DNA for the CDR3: TGTGCCAGCAGTGAAACAGGGGACAATGGCTACACCTTC. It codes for CASSETGDNGYTF.

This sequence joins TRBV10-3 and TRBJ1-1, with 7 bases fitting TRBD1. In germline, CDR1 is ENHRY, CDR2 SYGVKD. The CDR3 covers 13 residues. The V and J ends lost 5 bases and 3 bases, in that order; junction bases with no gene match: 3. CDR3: CAISNGQDTEAFF. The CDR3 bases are TGTGCCATCAGTAACGGACAGGACACTGAAGCTTTCTTT.

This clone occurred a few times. CDR3 sequence: CSVAGTASNQPQHF. The CDR3 DNA is TGCAGCGTCGCCGGGACAGCTAGCAATCAGCCCCAGCATTTT. The chain is built from TRBV29-1 and TRBJ1-5, with 7 bases aligning to TRBD1. The V gene's germline CDR1 is SQVTM and CDR2 ANQGSEA. V lost 6 bases, J lost 0 bases, and 5 bases stayed unmatched. This CDR3 comprises 14 residues. Variable domain in full (rest from reference TRBV29-1 and TRBJ1-5): SAVISQKPSRDICQRGTSLTIQCQVDSQVTMMFWYRQQPGQSLTLIATANQGSEATYESGFVIDKFPISRPNLTFSTLTVSNMSPEDSSIYLCSVAGTASNQPQHFGDGTRLSIL.

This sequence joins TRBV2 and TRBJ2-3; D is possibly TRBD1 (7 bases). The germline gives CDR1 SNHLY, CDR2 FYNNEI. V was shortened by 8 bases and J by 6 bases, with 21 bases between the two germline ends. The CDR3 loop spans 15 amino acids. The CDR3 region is CASQSQGGPWDTQYF. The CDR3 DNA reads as TGTGCCAGCCAATCCCAGGGGGGACCTTGGGATACGCAGTATTTT. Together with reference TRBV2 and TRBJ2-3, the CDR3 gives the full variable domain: EPEVTQTPSHQVTQMGQEVILRCVPISNHLYFYWYRQILGQKVEFLVSFYNNEISEKSEIFDDQFSVERPDGSNFTLKIRSTKLEDSAMYFCASQSQGGPWDTQYFGPGTRLTVL.

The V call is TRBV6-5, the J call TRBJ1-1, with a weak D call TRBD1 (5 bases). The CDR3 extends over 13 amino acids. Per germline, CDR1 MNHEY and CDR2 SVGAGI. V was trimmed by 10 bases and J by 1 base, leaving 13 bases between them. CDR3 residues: CATRGSWNTEAFF. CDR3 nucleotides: TGTGCCACGCGGGGCTCCTGGAACACTGAAGCTTTCTTT.

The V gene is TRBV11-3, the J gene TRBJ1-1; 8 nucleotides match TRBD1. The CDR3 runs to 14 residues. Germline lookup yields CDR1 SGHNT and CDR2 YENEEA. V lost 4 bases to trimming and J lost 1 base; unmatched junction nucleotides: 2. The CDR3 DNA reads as TGTGCCAGCAGCTCCGGACAGGGGAACACTGAAGCTTTCTTT. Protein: CASSSGQGNTEAFF.

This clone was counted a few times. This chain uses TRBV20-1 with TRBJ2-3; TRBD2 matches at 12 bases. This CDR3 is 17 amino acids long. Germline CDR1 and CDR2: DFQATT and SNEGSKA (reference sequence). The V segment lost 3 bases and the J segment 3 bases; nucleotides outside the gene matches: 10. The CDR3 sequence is CSASSGGLAGSTDTQYF. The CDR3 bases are TGCAGTGCTAGTAGCGGAGGACTAGCGGGGTCGACAGATACGCAGTATTTT.

DNA of the CDR3: TGTGCCAGCAGCCCGTACCGGGACTGTCCCTCCTACGAGCAGTACGTC. It translates to CASSPYRDCPSYEQYV. J is TRBJ2-7 and V is TRBV3-1 (or the pseudogene TRBV3-2), with D perhaps TRBD2 (6 bases). The V end was cut by 4 bases, the J end by 0 bases, with 16 bases between. The V gene's germline CDR1 is LGHDT and CDR2 YNNKEL (reference sequence). CDR3 length: 16 residues.

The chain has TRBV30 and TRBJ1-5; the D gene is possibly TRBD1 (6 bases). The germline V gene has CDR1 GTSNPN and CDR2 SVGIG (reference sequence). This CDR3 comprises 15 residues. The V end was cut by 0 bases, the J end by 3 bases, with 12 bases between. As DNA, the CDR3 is TGTGCCTGGAGTGTAAGCGGGGGGCCCAATCAGCCCCAGCATTTT. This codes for CAWSVSGGPNQPQHF.

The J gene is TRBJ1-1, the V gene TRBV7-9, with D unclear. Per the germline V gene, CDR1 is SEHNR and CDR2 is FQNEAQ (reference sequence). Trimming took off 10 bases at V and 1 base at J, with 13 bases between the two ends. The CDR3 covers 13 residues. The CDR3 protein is CANTLEWNTEAFF. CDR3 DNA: TGTGCCAACACCCTAGAGTGGAACACTGAAGCTTTCTTT.

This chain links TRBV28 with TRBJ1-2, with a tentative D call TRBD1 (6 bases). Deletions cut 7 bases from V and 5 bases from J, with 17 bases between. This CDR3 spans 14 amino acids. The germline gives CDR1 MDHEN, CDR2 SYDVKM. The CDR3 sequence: CASTIGGERYGYTF. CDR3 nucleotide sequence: TGTGCCAGCACCATAGGGGGTGAACGGTATGGCTACACCTTC.

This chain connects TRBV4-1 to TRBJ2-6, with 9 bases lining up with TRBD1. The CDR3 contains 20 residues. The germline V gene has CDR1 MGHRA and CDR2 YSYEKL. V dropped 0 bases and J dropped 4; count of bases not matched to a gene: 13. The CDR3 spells CASSQDPPTGGGIGANVLTF. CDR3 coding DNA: TGCGCCAGCAGCCAAGACCCTCCCACAGGGGGCGGTATAGGGGCCAACGTCCTGACTTTC.

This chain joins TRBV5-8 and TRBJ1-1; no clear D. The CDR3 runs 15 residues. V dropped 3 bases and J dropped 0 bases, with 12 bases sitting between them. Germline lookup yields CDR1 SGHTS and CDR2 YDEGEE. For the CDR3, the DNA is TGTGCCAGCAGCTCCTCTTGGAGCATGAACACTGAAGCTTTCTTT. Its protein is CASSSSWSMNTEAFF.

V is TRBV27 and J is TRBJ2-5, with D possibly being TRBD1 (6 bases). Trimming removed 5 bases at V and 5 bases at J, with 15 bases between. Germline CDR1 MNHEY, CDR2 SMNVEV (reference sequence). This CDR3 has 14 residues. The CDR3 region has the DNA TGTGCCAGCAGTCGGCAGGGGCTCAGGGAGACCCAGTACTTC. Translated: CASSRQGLRETQYF.

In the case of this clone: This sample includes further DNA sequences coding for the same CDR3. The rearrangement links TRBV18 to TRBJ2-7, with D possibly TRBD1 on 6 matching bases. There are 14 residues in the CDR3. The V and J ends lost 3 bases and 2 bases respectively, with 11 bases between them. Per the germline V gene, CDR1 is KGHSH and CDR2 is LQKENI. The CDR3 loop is CASSPRQGTYEQYV. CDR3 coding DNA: TGTGCCAGCTCACCTAGGCAGGGGACCTACGAGCAGTACGTC.

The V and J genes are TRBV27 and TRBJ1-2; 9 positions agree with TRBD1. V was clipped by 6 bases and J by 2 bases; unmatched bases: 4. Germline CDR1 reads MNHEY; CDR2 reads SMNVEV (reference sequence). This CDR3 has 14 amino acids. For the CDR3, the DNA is TGTGCCAGCAGCTGGGGACAGGGAAACTATGGCTACACCTTC. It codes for CASSWGQGNYGYTF.

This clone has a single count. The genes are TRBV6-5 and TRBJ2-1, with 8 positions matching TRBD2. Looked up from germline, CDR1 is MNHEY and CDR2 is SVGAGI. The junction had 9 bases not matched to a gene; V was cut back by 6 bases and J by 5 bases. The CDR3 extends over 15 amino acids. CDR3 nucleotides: TGTGCCAGCAGCCGCGCGGCGGGAGGTAACAATGAGCAGTTCTTC. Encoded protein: CASSRAAGGNNEQFF.

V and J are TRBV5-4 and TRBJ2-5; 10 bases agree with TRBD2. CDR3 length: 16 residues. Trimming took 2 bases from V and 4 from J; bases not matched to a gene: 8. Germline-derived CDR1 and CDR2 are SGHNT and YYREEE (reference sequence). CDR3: CASSLAGGLIGETQYF. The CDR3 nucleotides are TGTGCCAGCAGCTTAGCGGGGGGGCTTATCGGAGAGACCCAGTACTTC.